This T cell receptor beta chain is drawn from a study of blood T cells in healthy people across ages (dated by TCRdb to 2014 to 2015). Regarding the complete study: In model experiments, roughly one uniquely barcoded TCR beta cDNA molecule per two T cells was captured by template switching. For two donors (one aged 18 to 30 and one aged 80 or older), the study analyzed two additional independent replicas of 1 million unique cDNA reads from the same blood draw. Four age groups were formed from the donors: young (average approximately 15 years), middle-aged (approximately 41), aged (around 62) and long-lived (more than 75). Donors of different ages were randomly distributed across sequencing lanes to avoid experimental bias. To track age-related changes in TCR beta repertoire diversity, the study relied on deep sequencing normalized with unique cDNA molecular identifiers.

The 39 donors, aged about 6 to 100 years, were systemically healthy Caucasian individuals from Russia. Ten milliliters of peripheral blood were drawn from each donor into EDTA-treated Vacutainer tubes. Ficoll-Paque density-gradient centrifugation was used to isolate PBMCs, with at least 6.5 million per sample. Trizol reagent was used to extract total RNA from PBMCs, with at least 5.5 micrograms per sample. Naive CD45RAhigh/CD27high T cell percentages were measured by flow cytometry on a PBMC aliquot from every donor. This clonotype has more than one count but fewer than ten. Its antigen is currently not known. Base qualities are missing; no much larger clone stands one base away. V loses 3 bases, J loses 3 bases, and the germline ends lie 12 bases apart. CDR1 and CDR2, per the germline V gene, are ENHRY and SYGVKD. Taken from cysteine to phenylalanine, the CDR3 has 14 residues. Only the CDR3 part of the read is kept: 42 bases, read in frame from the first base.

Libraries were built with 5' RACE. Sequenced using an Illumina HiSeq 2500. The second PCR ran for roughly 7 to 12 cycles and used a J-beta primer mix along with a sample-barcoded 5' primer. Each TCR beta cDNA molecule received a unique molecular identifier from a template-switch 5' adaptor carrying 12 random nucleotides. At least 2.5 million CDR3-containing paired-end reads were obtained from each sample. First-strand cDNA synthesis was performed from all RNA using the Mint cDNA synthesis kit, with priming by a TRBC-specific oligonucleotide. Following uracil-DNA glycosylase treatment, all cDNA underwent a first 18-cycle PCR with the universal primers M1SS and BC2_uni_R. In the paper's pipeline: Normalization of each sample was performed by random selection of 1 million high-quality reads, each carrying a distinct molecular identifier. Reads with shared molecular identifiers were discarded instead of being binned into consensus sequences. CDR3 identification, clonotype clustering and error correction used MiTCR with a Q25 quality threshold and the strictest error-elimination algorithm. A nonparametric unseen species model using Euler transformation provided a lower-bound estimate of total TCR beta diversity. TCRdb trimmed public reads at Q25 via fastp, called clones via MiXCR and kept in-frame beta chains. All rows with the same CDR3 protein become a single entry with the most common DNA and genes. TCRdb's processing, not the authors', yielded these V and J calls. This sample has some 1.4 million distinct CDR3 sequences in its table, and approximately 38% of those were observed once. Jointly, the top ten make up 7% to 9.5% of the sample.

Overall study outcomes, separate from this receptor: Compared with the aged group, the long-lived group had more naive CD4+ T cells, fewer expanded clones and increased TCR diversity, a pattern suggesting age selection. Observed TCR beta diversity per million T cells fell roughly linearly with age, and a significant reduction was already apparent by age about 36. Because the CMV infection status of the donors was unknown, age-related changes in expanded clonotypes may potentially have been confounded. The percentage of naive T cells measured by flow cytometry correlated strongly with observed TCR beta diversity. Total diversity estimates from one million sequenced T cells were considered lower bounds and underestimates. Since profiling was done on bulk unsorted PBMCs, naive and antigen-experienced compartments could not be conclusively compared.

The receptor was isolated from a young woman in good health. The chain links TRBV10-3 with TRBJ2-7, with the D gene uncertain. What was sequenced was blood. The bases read TGTGCCATCAGTGAAGCAGGTTGGGTCTACGAGCAGTACTTC. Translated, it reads CAISEAGWVYEQYF.